This T cell receptor (beta chain) was recorded in a study of T cell responses to AZD1222 COVID-19 vaccine. Study results and caveats: Following two doses of AZD1222, Spike-specific TCR breadth and depth rose.

This clone showed up just a few times. Its antigen is as yet unknown. In germline, CDR1 is LGHDT, CDR2 YNNKEL (reference sequence). The CDR3 has 14 amino acids. Deletions cut 2 bases from V and 2 bases from J, with 10 bases between. Generated by immunoSEQ multiplex PCR, the TCRdb table keeps only in-frame clones and is missing some. Among roughly 150,000 clones, roughly 92% were seen once, and the ten largest hold about 2.5%. The TCR sequence derives from an adult in good health. Here the sequenced sample was peripheral blood, taken on day 0 of AZD1222 vaccination. The chain recombines TRBV3-1 (or the pseudogene TRBV3-2) with TRBJ2-7, with D hard to call. CDR3 nucleotide sequence: TGTGCCAGCAGCCAACAGCCGCAGGCCTACGAGCAGTACTTC. Protein: CASSQQPQAYEQYF.